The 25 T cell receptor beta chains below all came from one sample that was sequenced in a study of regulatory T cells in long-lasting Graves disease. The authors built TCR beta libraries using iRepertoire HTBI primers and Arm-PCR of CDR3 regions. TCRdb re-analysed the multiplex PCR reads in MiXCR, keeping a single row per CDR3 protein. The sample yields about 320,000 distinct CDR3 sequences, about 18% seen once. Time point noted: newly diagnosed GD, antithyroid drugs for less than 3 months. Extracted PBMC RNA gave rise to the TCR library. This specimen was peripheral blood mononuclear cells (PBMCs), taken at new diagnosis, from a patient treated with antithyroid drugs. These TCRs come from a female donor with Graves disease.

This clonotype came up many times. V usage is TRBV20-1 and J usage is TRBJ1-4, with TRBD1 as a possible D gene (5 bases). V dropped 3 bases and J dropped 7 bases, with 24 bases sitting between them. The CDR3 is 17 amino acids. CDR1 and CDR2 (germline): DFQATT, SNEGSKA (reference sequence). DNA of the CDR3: TGCAGTGCTAGGAGAGTTTCTCAGTTCTCGAGGGGTGAAAAACTGTTTTTT. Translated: CSARRVSQFSRGEKLFF.

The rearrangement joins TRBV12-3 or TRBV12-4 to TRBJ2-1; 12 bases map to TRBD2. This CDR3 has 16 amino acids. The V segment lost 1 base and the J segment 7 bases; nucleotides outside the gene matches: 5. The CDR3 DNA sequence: TGTGCCAGCAGTTTAGTACTAGCGGGAGGAGGGAATGAGCAGTTCTTC. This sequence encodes CASSLVLAGGGNEQFF.

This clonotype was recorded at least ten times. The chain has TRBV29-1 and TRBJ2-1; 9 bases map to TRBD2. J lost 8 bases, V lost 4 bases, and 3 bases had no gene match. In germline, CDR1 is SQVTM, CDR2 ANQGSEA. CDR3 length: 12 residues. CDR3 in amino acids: CSVVSGSYEQFF. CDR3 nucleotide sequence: TGCAGCGTTGTTAGCGGGAGCTATGAGCAGTTCTTC.

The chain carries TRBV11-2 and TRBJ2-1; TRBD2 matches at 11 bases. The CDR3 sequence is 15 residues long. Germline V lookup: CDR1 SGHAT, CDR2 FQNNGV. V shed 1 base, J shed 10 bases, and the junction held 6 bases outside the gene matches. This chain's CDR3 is CASSLVGTSGIEQFF. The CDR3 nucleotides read TGTGCCAGCAGCTTAGTAGGGACTAGCGGTATAGAGCAGTTCTTC.

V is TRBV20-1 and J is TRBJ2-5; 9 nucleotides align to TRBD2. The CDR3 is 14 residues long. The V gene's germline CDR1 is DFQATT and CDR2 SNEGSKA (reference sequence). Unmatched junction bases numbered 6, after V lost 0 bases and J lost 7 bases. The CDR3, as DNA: TGCAGTGCTAGAGACATAGCGGGAGACGCGACCCAGTACTTC. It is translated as CSARDIAGDATQYF.

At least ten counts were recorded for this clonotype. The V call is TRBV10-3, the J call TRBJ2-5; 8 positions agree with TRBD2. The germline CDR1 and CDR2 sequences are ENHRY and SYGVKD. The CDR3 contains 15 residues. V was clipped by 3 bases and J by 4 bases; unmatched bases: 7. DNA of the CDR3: TGTGCCATCAGTGAAACCAGCGGGAGCGGAGAGACCCAGTACTTC. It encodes CAISETSGSGETQYF.

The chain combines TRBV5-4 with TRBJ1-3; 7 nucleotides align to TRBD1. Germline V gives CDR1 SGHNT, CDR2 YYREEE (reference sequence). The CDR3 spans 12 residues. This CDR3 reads CTRDSDADTIYF. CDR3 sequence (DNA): TGTACCCGGGACAGCGACGCAGACACCATATATTTT.

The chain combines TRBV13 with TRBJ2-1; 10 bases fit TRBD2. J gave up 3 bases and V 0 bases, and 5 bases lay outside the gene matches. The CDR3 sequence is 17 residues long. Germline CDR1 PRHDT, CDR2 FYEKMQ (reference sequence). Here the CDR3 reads CASSLGLAGELYNEQFF. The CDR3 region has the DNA TGTGCCAGCAGCTTAGGGCTAGCGGGAGAACTCTACAATGAGCAGTTCTTC.

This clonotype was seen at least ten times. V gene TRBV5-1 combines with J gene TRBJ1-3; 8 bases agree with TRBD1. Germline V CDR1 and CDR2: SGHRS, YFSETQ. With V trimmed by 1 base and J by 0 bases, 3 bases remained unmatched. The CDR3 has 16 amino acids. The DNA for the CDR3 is TGCGCCAGCAGCTTGCAGGGACAGGACTCTGGAAACACCATATATTTT. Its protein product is CASSLQGQDSGNTIYF.

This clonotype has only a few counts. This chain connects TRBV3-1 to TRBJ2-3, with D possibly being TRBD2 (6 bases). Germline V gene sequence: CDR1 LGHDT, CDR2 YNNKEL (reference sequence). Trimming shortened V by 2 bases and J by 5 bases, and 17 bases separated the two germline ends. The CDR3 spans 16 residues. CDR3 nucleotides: TGTGCCAGCAGCCAATCTAGCGACCCGGGGGAAGATACGCAGTATTTT. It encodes CASSQSSDPGEDTQYF.

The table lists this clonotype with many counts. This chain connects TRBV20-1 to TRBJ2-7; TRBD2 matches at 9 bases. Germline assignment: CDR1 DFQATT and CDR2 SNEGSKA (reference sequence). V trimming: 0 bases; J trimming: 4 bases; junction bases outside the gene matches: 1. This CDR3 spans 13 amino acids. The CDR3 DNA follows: TGCAGTGCTAGAGACACTAGCGGGTACGAGCAGTACTTC. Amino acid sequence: CSARDTSGYEQYF.

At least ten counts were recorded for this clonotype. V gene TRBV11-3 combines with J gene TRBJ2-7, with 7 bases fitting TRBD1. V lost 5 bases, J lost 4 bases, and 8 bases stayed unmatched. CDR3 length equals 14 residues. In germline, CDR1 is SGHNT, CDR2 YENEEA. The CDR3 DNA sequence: TGTGCCAGCAGCGACCGGGACAGTACGTACGAGCAGTACTTC. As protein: CASSDRDSTYEQYF.

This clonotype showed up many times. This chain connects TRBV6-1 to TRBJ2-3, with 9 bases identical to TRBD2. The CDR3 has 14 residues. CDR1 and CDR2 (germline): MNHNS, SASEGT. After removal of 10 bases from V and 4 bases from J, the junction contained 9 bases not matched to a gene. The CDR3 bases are TGTGCCACCGTAGCGGGAGAATGGTCAGATACGCAGTATTTT. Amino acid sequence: CATVAGEWSDTQYF.

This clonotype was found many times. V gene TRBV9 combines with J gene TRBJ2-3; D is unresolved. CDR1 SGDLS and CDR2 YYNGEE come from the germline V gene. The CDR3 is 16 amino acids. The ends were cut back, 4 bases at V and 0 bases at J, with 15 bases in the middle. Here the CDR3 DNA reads TGTGCCAGCAGCTCCAGTAGGACCTCTAGCACAGATACGCAGTATTTT. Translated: CASSSSRTSSTDTQYF.

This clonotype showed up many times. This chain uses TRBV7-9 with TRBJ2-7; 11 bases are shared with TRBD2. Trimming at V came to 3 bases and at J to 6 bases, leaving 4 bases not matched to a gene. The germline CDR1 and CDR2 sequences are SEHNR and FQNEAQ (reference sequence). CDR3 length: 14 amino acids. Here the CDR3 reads CASSFGTSGAEQYF. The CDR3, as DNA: TGTGCCAGCAGCTTCGGGACTAGCGGCGCCGAGCAGTACTTC.

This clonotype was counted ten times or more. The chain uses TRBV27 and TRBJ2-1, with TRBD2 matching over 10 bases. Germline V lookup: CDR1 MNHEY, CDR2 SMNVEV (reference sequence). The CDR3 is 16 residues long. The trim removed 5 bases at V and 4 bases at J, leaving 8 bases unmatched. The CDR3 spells CASSVTGLAEYNEQFF. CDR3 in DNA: TGTGCCAGCAGTGTAACTGGACTAGCGGAGTACAATGAGCAGTTCTTC.

Written as DNA, the CDR3 is TGTGCCAGCACCCTAGCGGGAGCCTACGAGCAGTACTTC. Translated, it gives CASTLAGAYEQYF. The chain is built from TRBV12-3 or TRBV12-4 and TRBJ2-7, with 10 nucleotides matching TRBD2. The CDR3 has 13 residues. V lost 7 bases, J lost 2 bases, and 2 bases stayed unmatched.

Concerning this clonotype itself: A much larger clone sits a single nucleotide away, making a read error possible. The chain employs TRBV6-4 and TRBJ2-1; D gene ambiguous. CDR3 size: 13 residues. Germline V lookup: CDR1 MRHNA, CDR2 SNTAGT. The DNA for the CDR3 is TGTGCCAGCAGTGACGGTATGTACAATGAGGAGTTCTTC. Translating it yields CASSDGMYNEEFF.

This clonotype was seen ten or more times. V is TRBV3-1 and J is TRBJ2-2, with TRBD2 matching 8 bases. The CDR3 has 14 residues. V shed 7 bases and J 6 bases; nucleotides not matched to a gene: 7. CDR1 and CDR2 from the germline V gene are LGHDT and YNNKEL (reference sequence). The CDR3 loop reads CASTSTGGAGELFF. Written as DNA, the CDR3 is TGTGCCAGCACCTCAACGGGAGGGGCCGGGGAGCTGTTTTTT.

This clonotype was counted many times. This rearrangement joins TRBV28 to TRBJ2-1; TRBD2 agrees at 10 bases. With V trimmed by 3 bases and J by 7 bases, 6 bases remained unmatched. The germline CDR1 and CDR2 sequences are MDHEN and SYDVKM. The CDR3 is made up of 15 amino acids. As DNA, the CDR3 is TGTGCCAGCAGTTTGTCAGCGGGAGGGAAAAATGAGCAGTTCTTC. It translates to CASSLSAGGKNEQFF. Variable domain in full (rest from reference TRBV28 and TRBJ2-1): DVKVTQSSRYLVKRTGEKVFLECVQDMDHENMFWYRQDPGLGLRLIYFSYDVKMKEKGDIPEGYSVSREKKERFSLILESASTNQTSMYLCASSLSAGGKNEQFFGPGTRLTVL.

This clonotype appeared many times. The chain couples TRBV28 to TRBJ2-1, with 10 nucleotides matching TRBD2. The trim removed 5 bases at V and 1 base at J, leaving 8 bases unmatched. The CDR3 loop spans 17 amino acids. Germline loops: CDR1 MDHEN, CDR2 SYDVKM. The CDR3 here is CASSGKSLAGSYNEQFF. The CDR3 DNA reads TGTGCCAGCAGTGGGAAGTCACTAGCGGGGTCCTACAATGAGCAGTTCTTC.

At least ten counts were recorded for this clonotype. CDR3 bases: TGCGCCAGCAGCCGCATCCCTGACAGCGGGAGGGCTAGCTCCTACAATGAGCAGTTCTTC. This sequence encodes CASSRIPDSGRASSYNEQFF. The chain links TRBV5-1 to TRBJ2-1, with TRBD2 matching 10 bases. Germline V gene data show CDR1 as SGHRS and CDR2 as YFSETQ. The CDR3 contains 20 residues. V was pared by 4 bases and J by 0 bases, with 16 bases of the junction left unmatched.

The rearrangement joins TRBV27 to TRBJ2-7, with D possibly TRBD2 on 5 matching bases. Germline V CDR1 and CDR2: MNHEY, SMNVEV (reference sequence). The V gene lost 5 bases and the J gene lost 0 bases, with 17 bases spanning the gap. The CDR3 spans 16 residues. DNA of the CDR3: TGTGCCAGCAGTCACGGATGGACGGGGAGCTCCTACGAGCAGTACTTC. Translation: CASSHGWTGSSYEQYF.

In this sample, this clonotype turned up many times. This CDR3 reads CASSESDRRNQPQHF. Written as DNA, the CDR3 is TGTGCCAGCAGTGAATCAGACAGGCGCAATCAGCCCCAGCATTTT. This chain links TRBV2 with TRBJ1-5, with D possibly being TRBD1 (6 bases). V was cut by 2 bases and J by 2 bases, with 10 bases left in between. This CDR3 has 15 residues. Germline V lookup: CDR1 SNHLY, CDR2 FYNNEI.

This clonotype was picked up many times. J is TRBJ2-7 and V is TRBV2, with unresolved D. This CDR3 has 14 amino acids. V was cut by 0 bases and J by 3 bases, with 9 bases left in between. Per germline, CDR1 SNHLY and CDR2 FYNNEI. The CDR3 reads CASSEAIGSYEQYF. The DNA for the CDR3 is TGTGCCAGCAGTGAAGCAATAGGCAGCTACGAGCAGTACTTC.